This entry features one T cell receptor (beta chain) sequence. This entry comes from a study of blood T cell repertoires in COVID-19. The overall study: COVID-19 samples, acute and convalescent, were from the United States, Italy and Spain.

Sequenced by immunoSEQ multiplex PCR; TCRdb stores in-frame clones only, minus some. The sample has about 210,000 clones; roughly 86% are singletons. V lost 7 bases and J lost 0, with 15 bases in between. This CDR3 comprises 15 residues. CDR1 is LNHDA, CDR2 SQIVND, per germline (reference sequence). The sequenced material came from peripheral blood. The chain employs TRBV19 and TRBJ1-2, with a weak D call TRBD1 (6 bases). This TCR came from a man in his 60s with acute or convalescent COVID-19. The CDR3 loop reads CASTSTGSPNYGYTF. CDR3 DNA: TGTGCCAGTACCTCGACAGGATCGCCTAACTATGGCTACACCTTC.